The 27 T cell receptor beta chains below all came from one sample that was sequenced in a study of cytotoxic CD8 clonotypes in ibrutinib-treated CLL. Sequenced by immunoSEQ multiplex PCR; TCRdb stores in-frame clones only, minus some. The data contain around 70,000 clones, approximately 90% of them seen just once; the ten biggest clones take up 3.1%. The sequences come from PBMCs, collected after 12 months of ibrutinib treatment. These receptors came from a human donor with chronic lymphocytic leukemia.

CDR3 amino acids: CASSSPTDTQYF. CDR3 bases: TGTGCCAGCTCCTCCCCAACAGATACGCAGTATTTT. The chain uses TRBV18 and TRBJ2-3; D remains ambiguous. CDR3 length: 12 residues. Per germline, CDR1 KGHSH and CDR2 LQKENI. The ends were cut back, 6 bases at V and 3 bases at J, with 7 bases in the middle. The whole variable domain, filled in from reference TRBV18 and TRBJ2-3, reads NAGVMQNPRHLVRRRGQEARLRCSPMKGHSHVYWYRQLPEEGLKFMVYLQKENIIDESGMPKERFSAEFPKEGPSILRIQQVVRGDSAAYFCASSSPTDTQYFGPGTRLTVL.

V gene TRBV5-4 combines with J gene TRBJ2-1, with D uncertain. This CDR3 contains 11 residues. V was clipped by 1 base and J by 7 bases, with 3 bases between them. Germline V gene data show CDR1 as SGHNT and CDR2 as YYREEE (reference sequence). CDR3 protein: CASSLKNEQFF. In DNA, the CDR3 is TGTGCCAGCAGCTTGAAGAATGAGCAGTTCTTC. Filled out from reference TRBV5-4 and TRBJ2-1, the complete variable domain reads ETGVTQSPTHLIKTRGQQVTLRCSSQSGHNTVSWYQQALGQGPQFIFQYYREEENGRGNFPPRFSGLQFPNYSSELNVNALELDDSALYLCASSLKNEQFFGPGTRLTVL.

The chain couples TRBV5-1 to TRBJ2-5; TRBD1 matches 7 bases. With V trimmed by 0 bases and J by 0 bases, 8 bases remained unmatched. The CDR3 runs to 17 residues. The germline V gene has CDR1 SGHRS and CDR2 YFSETQ. The chain's CDR3 is CASSLAPSGTDQETQYF. CDR3 nucleotide sequence: TGCGCCAGCAGCTTGGCCCCTTCCGGGACAGACCAAGAGACCCAGTACTTC.

The V and J genes are TRBV29-1 and TRBJ2-7, with a possible D match to TRBD1 (7 bases). Germline-derived CDR1 and CDR2 are SQVTM and ANQGSEA. Trimming stripped 0 bases from V and 3 bases from J, with 15 bases between. The CDR3 is made up of 15 amino acids. The CDR3: CSVEDRRDSFYEQYF. In nucleotides, the CDR3 is TGCAGCGTTGAAGATCGGCGGGACAGTTTCTACGAGCAGTACTTC.

The J gene is TRBJ2-7, the V gene TRBV25-1, with 12 bases matching TRBD1. This CDR3 has 16 amino acids. V shed 2 bases and J 4 bases; nucleotides not matched to a gene: 6. Germline V lookup: CDR1 MGHDK, CDR2 SYGVNS. CDR3 DNA sequence: TGTGCCAGCAGTGAAATATCGGGACAGGGGGCATACGAGCAGTACTTC. This encodes CASSEISGQGAYEQYF.

The CDR3, as DNA: TGCAGCGTTGAATTTACGGGAGGGCGGACTGAAGCTTTCTTT. Its protein is CSVEFTGGRTEAFF. The V gene is TRBV29-1, the J gene TRBJ1-1; the D is unclear. Deletions cut 2 bases from V and 5 bases from J, with 15 bases between. The CDR3 is 14 residues long. Germline V gives CDR1 SQVTM, CDR2 ANQGSEA.

V usage is TRBV5-1 and J usage is TRBJ2-5; TRBD1 agrees at 8 bases. Germline V gene sequence: CDR1 SGHRS, CDR2 YFSETQ. J was trimmed by 4 bases and V by 1 base; bases with no gene match: 0. This CDR3 comprises 13 residues. The CDR3 loop reads CASSLQGAETQYF. The CDR3 DNA reads TGCGCCAGCAGCTTGCAGGGGGCAGAGACCCAGTACTTC.

V is TRBV9 and J is TRBJ1-2, with 9 bases fitting TRBD1. The germline V gene encodes CDR1 SGDLS and CDR2 YYNGEE. This CDR3 comprises 16 residues. With V trimmed by 2 bases and J by 3 bases, 8 bases remained unmatched. The CDR3 is CASSVGRTGVDYGYTF. The CDR3 DNA reads as TGTGCCAGCAGCGTGGGCCGGACAGGGGTTGACTATGGCTACACCTTC.

The chain couples TRBV5-1 to TRBJ2-5; D not certain. The germline V gene has CDR1 SGHRS and CDR2 YFSETQ. CDR3 length: 11 residues. Trimming removed 1 base from V and 4 bases from J, with 2 bases in between. The CDR3 protein is CASSLLETQYF. The DNA of the CDR3 is TGCGCCAGCAGCTTGCTAGAGACCCAGTACTTC.

The V gene is TRBV19, the J gene TRBJ2-1; 7 nucleotides line up with TRBD2. The germline CDR1 and CDR2 sequences are LNHDA and SQIVND (reference sequence). With 3 bases clipped from V and 3 bases from J, the junction kept 11 bases outside the gene matches. The CDR3 runs to 17 residues. The DNA for the CDR3 is TGTGCCAGTAGTATCGCATTGGGTGCGGGGGACTACAATGAGCAGTTCTTC. This codes for CASSIALGAGDYNEQFF. Looking up the rest from reference TRBV19 and TRBJ2-1 gives the full variable domain: DGGITQSPKYLFRKEGQNVTLSCEQNLNHDAMYWYRQDPGQGLRLIYYSQIVNDFQKGDIAEGYSVSREKKESFPLTVTSAQKNPTAFYLCASSIALGAGDYNEQFFGPGTRLTVL.

The V gene is TRBV7-2, the J gene TRBJ1-5; no clear D. CDR3 length equals 15 residues. Germline V gene sequence: CDR1 SGHTA, CDR2 FQGNSA. Trimming removed 1 base at V and 3 bases at J, with 10 bases between. The CDR3 sequence: CASSLVAQANQPQHF. DNA of the CDR3: TGTGCCAGCAGCTTAGTTGCTCAAGCCAATCAGCCCCAGCATTTT.

The chain combines TRBV7-8 with TRBJ1-1, with D unresolved. V was clipped by 2 bases and J by 0 bases, with 13 bases between them. The germline V gene has CDR1 SGHVS and CDR2 FQNEAQ. The CDR3 runs to 16 residues. DNA of the CDR3: TGTGCCAGCAGCTTATCAGGTTTTAACATGAACACTGAAGCTTTCTTT. The encoded protein is CASSLSGFNMNTEAFF.

The chain combines TRBV27 with TRBJ1-3; D is undetermined. The V end lost 3 bases, the J end lost 0 bases, and 6 bases lay between the germline ends. CDR1 and CDR2 (germline): MNHEY, SMNVEV (reference sequence). The CDR3 contains 14 residues. The CDR3 sequence: CASSFRSSGNTIYF. The CDR3 DNA reads TGTGCCAGCAGTTTCAGGAGCTCTGGAAACACCATATATTTT.

V is TRBV19 and J is TRBJ1-2; D is undetermined. V lost 8 bases to trimming and J lost 5 bases, with 12 bases between them. The CDR3 consists of 12 residues. CDR1 LNHDA and CDR2 SQIVND come from the germline V gene (reference sequence). CDR3 in amino acids: CASHDLPYGYTF. In DNA form, the CDR3 reads TGTGCCAGTCACGATCTTCCTTATGGCTACACCTTC. The variable domain in full, completed from reference TRBV19 and TRBJ1-2, reads DGGITQSPKYLFRKEGQNVTLSCEQNLNHDAMYWYRQDPGQGLRLIYYSQIVNDFQKGDIAEGYSVSREKKESFPLTVTSAQKNPTAFYLCASHDLPYGYTFGSGTRLTVV.

The V call is TRBV7-9, the J call TRBJ1-5; 8 bases line up with TRBD1. The CDR3 has 12 residues. Trimming removed 5 bases from V and 11 bases from J; junction bases left unmatched: 5. Germline V gene lookup returns CDR1 SEHNR and CDR2 FQNEAQ (reference sequence). CDR3 DNA: TGTGCCAGCAGCCCGCAGACAGGGGCCCAGCATTTT. This gives the protein CASSPQTGAQHF.

This clone was counted a single time. The rearrangement links TRBV7-2 to TRBJ1-4; TRBD1 matches 8 bases. The CDR3 has 14 amino acids. V gave up 5 bases and J gave up 7 bases; unmatched junction bases: 6. The germline CDR1 and CDR2 sequences are SGHTA and FQGNSA. CDR3 sequence: CASSVGQGPEKLFF. CDR3 nucleotides: TGTGCCAGCAGCGTAGGACAGGGACCTGAAAAACTGTTTTTT. The variable domain in full, completed from reference TRBV7-2 and TRBJ1-4, reads GAGVSQSPSNKVTEKGKDVELRCDPISGHTALYWYRQSLGQGLEFLIYFQGNSAPDKSGLPSDRFSAERTGGSVSTLTIQRTQQEDSAVYLCASSVGQGPEKLFFGSGTQLSVL.

J is TRBJ2-2 and V is TRBV2; weak D call: TRBD1 (6 bases). The V gene's germline CDR1 is SNHLY and CDR2 FYNNEI. The CDR3 has 16 amino acids. V lost 6 bases, J lost 5 bases, and 19 bases lay in between. The CDR3 nucleotides read TGTGCCAGCAGCTCAAGACAGGTCATTATGACCGGGGAGCTGTTTTTT. Encoded protein: CASSSRQVIMTGELFF.

This chain uses TRBV19 with TRBJ2-5; perhaps TRBD2 as D (6 bases). The V gene lost 3 bases and the J gene lost 5 bases, with 13 bases spanning the gap. CDR1 is LNHDA, CDR2 SQIVND, per germline (reference sequence). There are 14 residues in the CDR3. Written as DNA, the CDR3 is TGTGCCAGTAGTATTATCCCCGGGAGTGAGACCCAGTACTTC. This encodes CASSIIPGSETQYF. The full variable domain, in which reference TRBV19 and TRBJ2-5 provide the parts outside the CDR3, is DGGITQSPKYLFRKEGQNVTLSCEQNLNHDAMYWYRQDPGQGLRLIYYSQIVNDFQKGDIAEGYSVSREKKESFPLTVTSAQKNPTAFYLCASSIIPGSETQYFGPGTRLLVL.

The chain links TRBV7-8 to TRBJ1-4; D unresolved. Trimming shortened V by 1 base and J by 0 bases, and 9 bases separated the two germline ends. The CDR3 totals 16 residues. Germline V gives CDR1 SGHVS, CDR2 FQNEAQ. The CDR3 is CASSLGSATTNEKLFF. DNA for the CDR3: TGTGCCAGCAGCTTAGGGAGCGCCACAACTAATGAAAAACTGTTTTTT.

The chain is built from TRBV7-5 and TRBJ1-5. TRBV7-5 is a listed pseudogene. The CDR3 contains 13 residues. CDR3 sequence: CVRTGRHNQPQHF. CDR3 DNA sequence: TGTGTCAGAACGGGACGACACAATCAGCCCCAGCATTTT.

The chain recombines TRBV11-3 with TRBJ2-7; TRBD2 might be the D (6 bases). Trimming stripped 4 bases from V and 3 bases from J, with 13 bases between. The CDR3 has 14 residues. The germline CDR1 and CDR2 sequences are SGHNT and YENEEA. The DNA for the CDR3 is TGTGCCAGCAGCTCCTTAGCGGAGGTCTACGAGCAGTACTTC. This codes for CASSSLAEVYEQYF. Supplemented by reference TRBV11-3 and TRBJ2-7, the full variable domain reads EAGVVQSPRYKIIEKKQPVAFWCNPISGHNTLYWYLQNLGQGPELLIRYENEEAVDDSQLPKDRFSAERLKGVDSTLKIQPAELGDSAVYLCASSSLAEVYEQYFGPGTRLTVT.

The chain uses TRBV4-2 and TRBJ1-2; D unclear. In germline, CDR1 is LGHNA, CDR2 YNFKEQ. V was clipped by 4 bases and J by 4 bases, with 16 bases between them. The CDR3 runs 15 residues. The CDR3 loop reads CASSREGKTSYGYTF. CDR3 nucleotides: TGTGCCAGCAGCCGAGAGGGAAAAACTTCCTATGGCTACACCTTC.

This rearrangement joins TRBV28 to TRBJ2-1; TRBD1 or TRBD2 may be the D gene (7 bases each). Germline values: CDR1 MDHEN, CDR2 SYDVKM. V shed 3 bases and J shed 6 bases, with 27 bases lying between them. The CDR3 is made up of 19 amino acids. This CDR3 is CASSFSVGRGQTFRNEQFF. The DNA for the CDR3 is TGTGCCAGCAGTTTCTCCGTAGGGAGGGGACAGACGTTTCGCAATGAGCAGTTCTTC.

This chain connects TRBV11-2 to TRBJ1-2; the D is unclear. Between the trimmed V and J ends, which lost 0 bases and 4 bases, there was a span of 9 bases. CDR1 SGHAT and CDR2 FQNNGV come from the germline V gene. The CDR3 runs 14 residues. CDR3 amino acids: CASSLDPGTYGYTF. CDR3 bases: TGTGCCAGCAGCTTAGATCCAGGAACCTATGGCTACACCTTC.

The gene calls are TRBV9 and TRBJ1-5, with TRBD1 identical over 10 bases. CDR1 and CDR2 (germline): SGDLS, YYNGEE. Trimming removed 3 bases from V and 6 bases from J; junction bases left unmatched: 3. This CDR3 spans 14 amino acids. CDR3 bases: TGTGCCAGCAGCGAGGGACAGGGGACTCAGCCCCAGCATTTT. Its protein product is CASSEGQGTQPQHF. The complete variable domain, with remaining parts taken from reference TRBV9 and TRBJ1-5, reads DSGVTQTPKHLITATGQRVTLRCSPRSGDLSVYWYQQSLDQGLQFLIQYYNGEERAKGNILERFSAQQFPDLHSELNLSSLELGDSALYFCASSEGQGTQPQHFGDGTRLSIL.

V is TRBV7-9 and J is TRBJ2-1; 7 nucleotides line up with TRBD1. Per germline, CDR1 SEHNR and CDR2 FQNEAQ (reference sequence). The junction had 3 bases not matched to a gene; V was cut back by 10 bases and J by 0 bases. CDR3 length equals 13 residues. This chain's CDR3 is CAKDRVSYNEQFF. As DNA, the CDR3 is TGTGCCAAAGACAGGGTCTCCTACAATGAGCAGTTCTTC.

The V and J genes are TRBV19 and TRBJ1-5, with 8 positions matching TRBD1. CDR1 is LNHDA and CDR2 is SQIVND in the germline V gene (reference sequence). V shed 6 bases, J shed 6 bases, and the junction held 7 bases outside the gene matches. CDR3 length: 14 amino acids. CDR3 amino acids: CASSQDRDIQPQHF. The CDR3, as DNA: TGTGCCAGTAGCCAGGACAGGGACATTCAGCCCCAGCATTTT.